What follows is one T cell receptor (beta chain) and its context. This clonotype was counted at least ten times. What this receptor recognizes is not known. Base-call qualities are not available, and no considerably larger clone is one nucleotide away. Taken from the germline V gene (reference sequence), the CDR1 and CDR2 loops are DFQATT and SNEGSKA. The V end loses 5 bases and the J end loses 12 bases, and a stretch of 17 bases separates them. From cysteine to phenylalanine, the CDR3 is 13 amino acids long. Only the CDR3 region is kept as DNA, spanning 39 bases read in frame from base 1. This record comes from a study of CD8 T cells in ankylosing spondylitis (dated by TCRdb to about 2017). Study-level background: The study set out to find disease-linked TCR variants by profiling T cell receptor beta repertoires in ankylosing spondylitis patients and healthy donors. The whole study cohort included over a hundred healthy donors and 20 to 25 ankylosing spondylitis patients. Samples of peripheral blood were taken, and for ankylosing spondylitis patients, synovial fluid was collected as well.

The sequencer was an Illumina HiSeq 2500. TCR beta libraries were prepared by quantitative 5'-RACE with molecular barcodes. In the authors' own workflow: A new computational method, built on a probabilistic model of VDJ rearrangement, was used to identify disease-linked TCR variants. In-frame beta chains were kept once TCRdb had trimmed the public reads at Q25 with fastp and called clones with MiXCR. All rows with the same CDR3 protein become a single entry with the most common DNA and genes. TCRdb assigned the V and J calls; the authors' analysis was not used. Counted in this sample were 270,000 or so distinct CDR3 sequences; over 15% of them appeared once. In total, the top ten clones hold around 33% of the sample. Findings and caveats that apply to the study as a whole: Some motif variants had previously been reported in the synovial fluid and blood of reactive arthritis patients, which suggests shared mechanisms of disease initiation. The disease-linked clones showed a CD8+ phenotype and occurred at relatively low frequencies in peripheral blood. A TCR beta motif of fewer than 10 highly homologous amino acid variants appeared characteristic of blood from ankylosing spondylitis patients. Significant enrichment of the disease-linked clones was reported in matched synovial fluid samples from ankylosing spondylitis patients.

The rearrangement combines TRBV20-1 with TRBJ1-6, with TRBD1 tentatively as D gene (5 bases match). The sequence derives from a male donor with ankylosing spondylitis or in good health (not recorded which). The sequenced sample consisted of blood, either unsorted or a sorted T cell fraction (not recorded which). CDR3 reads: CSAAGTALEPLHF. The nucleotides are TGCAGTGCTGCCGGGACGGCCCTAGAACCCCTCCACTTT.